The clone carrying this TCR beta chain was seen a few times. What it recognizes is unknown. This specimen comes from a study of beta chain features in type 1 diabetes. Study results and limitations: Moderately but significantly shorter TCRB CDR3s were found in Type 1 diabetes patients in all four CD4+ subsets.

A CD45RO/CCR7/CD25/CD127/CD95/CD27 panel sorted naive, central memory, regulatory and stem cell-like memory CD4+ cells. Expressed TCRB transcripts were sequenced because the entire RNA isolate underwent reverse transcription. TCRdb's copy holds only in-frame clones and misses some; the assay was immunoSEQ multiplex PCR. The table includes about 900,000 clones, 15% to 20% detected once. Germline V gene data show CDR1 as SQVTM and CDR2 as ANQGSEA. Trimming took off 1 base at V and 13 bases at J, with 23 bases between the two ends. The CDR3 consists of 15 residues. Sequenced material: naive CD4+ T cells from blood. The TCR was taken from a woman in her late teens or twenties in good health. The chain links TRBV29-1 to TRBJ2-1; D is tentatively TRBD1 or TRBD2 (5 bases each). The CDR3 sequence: CSVEGDPFFGPDQFF. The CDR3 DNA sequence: TGCAGCGTTGAAGGGGACCCCTTCTTTGGGCCAGATCAGTTCTTC.